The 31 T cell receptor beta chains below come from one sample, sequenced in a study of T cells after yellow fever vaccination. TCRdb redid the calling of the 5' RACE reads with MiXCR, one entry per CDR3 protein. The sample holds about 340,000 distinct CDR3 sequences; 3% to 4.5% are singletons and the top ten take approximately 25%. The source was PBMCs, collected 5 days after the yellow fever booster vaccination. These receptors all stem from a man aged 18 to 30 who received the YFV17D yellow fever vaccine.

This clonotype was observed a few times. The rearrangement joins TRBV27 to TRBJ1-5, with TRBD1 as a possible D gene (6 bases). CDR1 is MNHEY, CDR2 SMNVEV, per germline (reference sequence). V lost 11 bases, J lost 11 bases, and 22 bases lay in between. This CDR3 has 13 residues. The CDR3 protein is CASRLRGDRSQHF. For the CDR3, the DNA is TGTGCCTCCAGGCTCCGGGGTGACAGGTCCCAGCATTTT.

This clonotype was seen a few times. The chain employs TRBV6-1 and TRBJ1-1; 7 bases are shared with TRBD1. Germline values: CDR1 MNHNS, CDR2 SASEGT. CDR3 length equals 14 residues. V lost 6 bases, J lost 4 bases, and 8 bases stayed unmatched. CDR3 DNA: TGTGCCAGCAGCCTACGAACAGGGGTCACTGAAGCTTTCTTT. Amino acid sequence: CASSLRTGVTEAFF.

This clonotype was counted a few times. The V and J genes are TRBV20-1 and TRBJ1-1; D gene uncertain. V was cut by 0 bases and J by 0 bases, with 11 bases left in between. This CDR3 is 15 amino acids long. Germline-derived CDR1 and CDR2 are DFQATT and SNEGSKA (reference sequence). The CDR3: CSARDRSSLNTEAFF. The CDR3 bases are TGCAGTGCTAGAGATCGAAGCAGCCTGAACACTGAAGCTTTCTTT.

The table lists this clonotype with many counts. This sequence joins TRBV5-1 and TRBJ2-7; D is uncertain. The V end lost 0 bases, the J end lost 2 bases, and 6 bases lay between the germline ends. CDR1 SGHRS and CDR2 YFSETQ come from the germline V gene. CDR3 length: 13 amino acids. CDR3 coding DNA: TGCGCCAGCAGCTTGGATGGGGCCTACGAGCAGTACGTC. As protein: CASSLDGAYEQYV.

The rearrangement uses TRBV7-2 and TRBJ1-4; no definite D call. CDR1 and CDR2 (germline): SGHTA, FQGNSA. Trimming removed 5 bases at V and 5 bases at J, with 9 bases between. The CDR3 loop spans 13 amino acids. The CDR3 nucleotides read TGTGCCAGCAGCCGGCGGATAAATGAAAAACTGTTTTTT. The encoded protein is CASSRRINEKLFF.

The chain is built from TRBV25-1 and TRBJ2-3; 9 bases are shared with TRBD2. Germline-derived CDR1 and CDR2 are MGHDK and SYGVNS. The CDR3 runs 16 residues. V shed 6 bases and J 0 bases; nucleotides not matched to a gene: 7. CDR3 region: CASSMGGGASTDTQYF. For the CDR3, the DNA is TGTGCCAGCAGCATGGGCGGGGGGGCTAGCACAGATACGCAGTATTTT.

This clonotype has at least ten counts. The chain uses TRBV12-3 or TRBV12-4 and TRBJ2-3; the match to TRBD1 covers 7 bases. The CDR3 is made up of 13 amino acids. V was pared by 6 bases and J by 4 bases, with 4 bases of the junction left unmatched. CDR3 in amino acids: CASSRTGPDTQYF. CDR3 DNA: TGTGCCAGCAGCCGGACAGGTCCAGATACGCAGTATTTT.

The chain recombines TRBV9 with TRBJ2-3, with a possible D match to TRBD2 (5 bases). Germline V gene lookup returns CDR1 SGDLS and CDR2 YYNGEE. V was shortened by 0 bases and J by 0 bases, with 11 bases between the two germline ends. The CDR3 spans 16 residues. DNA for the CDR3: TGTGCCAGCAGCGTAGGGGCAGCGGCTAGCACAGATACGCAGTATTTT. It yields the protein CASSVGAAASTDTQYF.

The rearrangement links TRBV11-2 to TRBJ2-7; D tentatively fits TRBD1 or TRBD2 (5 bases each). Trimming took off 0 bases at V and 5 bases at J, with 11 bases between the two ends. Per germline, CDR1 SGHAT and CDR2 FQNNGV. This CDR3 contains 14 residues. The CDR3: CASSLEGERDEQYF. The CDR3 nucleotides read TGTGCCAGCAGCTTAGAGGGGGAAAGGGACGAGCAGTACTTC. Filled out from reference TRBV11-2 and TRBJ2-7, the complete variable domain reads EAGVAQSPRYKIIEKRQSVAFWCNPISGHATLYWYQQILGQGPKLLIQFQNNGVVDDSQLPKDRFSAERLKGVDSTLKIQPAKLEDSAVYLCASSLEGERDEQYFGPGTRLTVT.

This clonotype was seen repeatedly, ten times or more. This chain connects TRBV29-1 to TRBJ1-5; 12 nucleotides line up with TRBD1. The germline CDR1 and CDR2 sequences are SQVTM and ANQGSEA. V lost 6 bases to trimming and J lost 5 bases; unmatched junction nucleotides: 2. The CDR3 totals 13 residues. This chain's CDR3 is CSVGTGGHQPQHF. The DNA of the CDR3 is TGCAGCGTCGGGACAGGGGGCCATCAGCCCCAGCATTTT.

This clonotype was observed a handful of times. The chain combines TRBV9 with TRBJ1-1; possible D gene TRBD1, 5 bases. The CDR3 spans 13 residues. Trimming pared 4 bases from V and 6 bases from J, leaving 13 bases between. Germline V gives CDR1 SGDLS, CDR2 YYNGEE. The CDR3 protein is CASSSRGGSEAFF. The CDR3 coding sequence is TGTGCCAGCAGCTCCCGGGGGGGGTCTGAAGCTTTCTTT.

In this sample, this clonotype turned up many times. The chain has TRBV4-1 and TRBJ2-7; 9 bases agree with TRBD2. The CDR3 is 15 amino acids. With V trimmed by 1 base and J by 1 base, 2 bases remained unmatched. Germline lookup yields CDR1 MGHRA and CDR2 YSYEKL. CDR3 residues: CASSQVLAGSYEQYF. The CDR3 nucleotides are TGCGCCAGCAGCCAAGTCCTAGCGGGGTCCTACGAGCAGTACTTC.

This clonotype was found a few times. CDR3 sequence (DNA): TGTGCCAGTAGTATAGTTCGGACAGGGAACACAGATACGCAGTATTTT. Protein product: CASSIVRTGNTDTQYF. The chain joins TRBV19 to TRBJ2-3; 8 bases are a match to TRBD1. CDR3 length equals 16 residues. J gave up 2 bases and V 1 base, and 5 bases lay outside the gene matches. Per germline, CDR1 LNHDA and CDR2 SQIVND (reference sequence).

The CDR3 DNA reads TGTGCCAGCAGTCAAAACCGAGGGGGTGAGCAGTTCTTC. It yields the protein CASSQNRGGEQFF. This sequence joins TRBV27 and TRBJ2-1; the D gene is possibly TRBD1 (6 bases). V was trimmed by 5 bases and J by 9 bases, leaving 14 bases between them. This CDR3 contains 13 residues. Germline V lookup: CDR1 MNHEY, CDR2 SMNVEV (reference sequence).

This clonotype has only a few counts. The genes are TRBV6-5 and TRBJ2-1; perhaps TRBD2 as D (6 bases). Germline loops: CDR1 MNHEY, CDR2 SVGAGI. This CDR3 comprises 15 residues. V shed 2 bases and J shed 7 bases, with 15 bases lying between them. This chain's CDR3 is CASSYRAGRGNEQFF. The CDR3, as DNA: TGTGCCAGCAGTTACCGGGCAGGACGGGGGAATGAGCAGTTCTTC.

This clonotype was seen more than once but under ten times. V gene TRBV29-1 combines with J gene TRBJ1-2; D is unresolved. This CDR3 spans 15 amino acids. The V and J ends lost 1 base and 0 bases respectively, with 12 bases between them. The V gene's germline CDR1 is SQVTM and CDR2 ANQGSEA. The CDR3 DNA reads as TGCAGCGTTGAAGGGGCTAAGGTTCCTAACTATGGCTACACCTTC. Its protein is CSVEGAKVPNYGYTF.

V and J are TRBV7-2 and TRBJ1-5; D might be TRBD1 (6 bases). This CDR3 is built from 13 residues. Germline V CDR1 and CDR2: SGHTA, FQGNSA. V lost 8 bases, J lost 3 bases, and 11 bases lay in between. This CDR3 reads CASGRTDNQPQHF. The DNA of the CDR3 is TGTGCCAGCGGACGGACAGACAATCAGCCCCAGCATTTT.

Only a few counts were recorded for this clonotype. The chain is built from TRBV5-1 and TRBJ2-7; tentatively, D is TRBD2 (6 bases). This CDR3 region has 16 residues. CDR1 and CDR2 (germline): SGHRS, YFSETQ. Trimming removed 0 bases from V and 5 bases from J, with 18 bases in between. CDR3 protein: CASSLASQGLGDEQYF. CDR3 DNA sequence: TGCGCCAGCAGCTTGGCCAGCCAGGGACTTGGGGACGAGCAGTACTTC.

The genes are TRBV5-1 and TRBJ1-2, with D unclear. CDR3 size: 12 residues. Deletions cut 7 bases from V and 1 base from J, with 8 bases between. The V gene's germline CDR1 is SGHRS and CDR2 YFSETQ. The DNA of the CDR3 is TGCGCCAGCGGCCAGTTTAACTATGGCTACACCTTC. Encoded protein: CASGQFNYGYTF. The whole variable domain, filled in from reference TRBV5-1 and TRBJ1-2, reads KAGVTQTPRYLIKTRGQQVTLSCSPISGHRSVSWYQQTPGQGLQFLFEYFSETQRNKGNFPGRFSGRQFSNSRSEMNVSTLELGDSALYLCASGQFNYGYTFGSGTRLTVV.

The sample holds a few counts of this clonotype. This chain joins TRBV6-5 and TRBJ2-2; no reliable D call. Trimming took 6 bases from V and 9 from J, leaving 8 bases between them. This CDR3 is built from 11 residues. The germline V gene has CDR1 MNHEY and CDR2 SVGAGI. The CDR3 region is CASRSRRELFF. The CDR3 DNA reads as TGTGCCAGCAGATCTCGCCGGGAGCTGTTTTTT.

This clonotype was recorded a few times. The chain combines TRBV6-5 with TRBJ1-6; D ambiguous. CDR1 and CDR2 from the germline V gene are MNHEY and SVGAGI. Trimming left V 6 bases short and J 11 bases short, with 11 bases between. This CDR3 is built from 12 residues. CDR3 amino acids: CASRRNRAPLHF. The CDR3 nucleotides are TGTGCCAGCAGAAGAAACAGAGCACCCCTCCACTTT.

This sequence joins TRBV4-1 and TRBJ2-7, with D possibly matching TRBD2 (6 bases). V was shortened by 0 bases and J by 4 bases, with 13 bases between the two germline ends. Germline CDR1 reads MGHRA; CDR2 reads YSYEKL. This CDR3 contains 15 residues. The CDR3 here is CASSQETLRGYEQYF. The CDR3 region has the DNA TGCGCCAGCAGCCAAGAGACCTTGCGGGGATACGAGCAGTACTTC.

CDR3 region: CSVAGGGQQETQYF. The CDR3 DNA follows: TGCAGCGTTGCGGGGGGGGGACAGCAAGAGACCCAGTACTTC. This chain uses TRBV29-1 with TRBJ2-5, with TRBD2 as a possible D gene (8 bases). The CDR3 is 14 amino acids. Germline-derived CDR1 and CDR2 are SQVTM and ANQGSEA. The germline V and J ends were trimmed by 4 bases and 2 bases, with 14 bases remaining between them.

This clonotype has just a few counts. DNA of the CDR3: TGTGCCAGCAAAGGGAGTCACTATGAGCAGTACTTC. Protein product: CASKGSHYEQYF. V usage is TRBV12-3 or TRBV12-4 and J usage is TRBJ2-7; a weak D match, TRBD2 (5 bases). This CDR3 is 12 amino acids long. Trimming pared 7 bases from V and 7 bases from J, leaving 14 bases between.

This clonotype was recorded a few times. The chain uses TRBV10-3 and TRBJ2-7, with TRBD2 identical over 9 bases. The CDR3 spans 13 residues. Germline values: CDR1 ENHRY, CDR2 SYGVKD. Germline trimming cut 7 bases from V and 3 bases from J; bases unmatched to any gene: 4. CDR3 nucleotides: TGTGCCATCAAAGCTAGCGGGGACTACGAGCAGTACTTC. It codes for CAIKASGDYEQYF.

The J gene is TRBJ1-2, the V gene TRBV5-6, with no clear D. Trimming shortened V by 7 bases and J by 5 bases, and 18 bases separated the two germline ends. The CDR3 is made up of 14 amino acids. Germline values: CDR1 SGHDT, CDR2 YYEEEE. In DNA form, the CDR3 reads TGTGCCAGCCGGAGGGTAGAGAGCGGGTATGGCTACACCTTC. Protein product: CASRRVESGYGYTF.

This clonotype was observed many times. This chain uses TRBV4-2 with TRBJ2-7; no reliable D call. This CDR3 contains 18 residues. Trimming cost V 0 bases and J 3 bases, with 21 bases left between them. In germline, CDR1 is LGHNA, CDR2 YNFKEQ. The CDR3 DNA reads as TGTGCCAGCAGCCAAGATTCGGCCTTCTCAGGATTGGACTACGAGCAGTACTTC. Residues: CASSQDSAFSGLDYEQYF.

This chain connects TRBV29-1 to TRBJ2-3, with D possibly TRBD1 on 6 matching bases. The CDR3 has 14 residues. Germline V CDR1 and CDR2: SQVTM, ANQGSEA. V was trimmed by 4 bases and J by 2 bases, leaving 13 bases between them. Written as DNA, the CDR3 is TGCAGCGTTGCGCAGGGGCAGGTCACAGATACGCAGTATTTT. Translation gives CSVAQGQVTDTQYF.

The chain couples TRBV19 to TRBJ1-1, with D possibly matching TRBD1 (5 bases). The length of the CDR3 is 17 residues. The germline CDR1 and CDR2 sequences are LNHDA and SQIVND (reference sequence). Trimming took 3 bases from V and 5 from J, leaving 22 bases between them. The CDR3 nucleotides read TGTGCCAGTAGTATGCCCAGGGTCCTAGCGATGGGTACTGAAGCTTTCTTT. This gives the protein CASSMPRVLAMGTEAFF.

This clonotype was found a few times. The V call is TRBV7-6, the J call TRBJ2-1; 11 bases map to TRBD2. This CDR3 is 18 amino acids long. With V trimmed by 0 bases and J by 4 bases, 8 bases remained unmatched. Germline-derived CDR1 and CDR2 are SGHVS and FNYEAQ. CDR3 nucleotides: TGTGCCAGCAGCTTAGCTCCCCCGACTAGCGGGGTTTACAATGAGCAGTTCTTC. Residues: CASSLAPPTSGVYNEQFF.

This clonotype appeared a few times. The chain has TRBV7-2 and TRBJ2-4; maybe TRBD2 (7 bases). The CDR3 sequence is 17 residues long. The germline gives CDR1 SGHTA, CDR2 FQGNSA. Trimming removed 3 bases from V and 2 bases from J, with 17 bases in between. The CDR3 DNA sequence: TGTGCCAGCAGCTTCCGGACAGCGGGGAGGACCAAAAACATTCAGTACTTC. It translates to CASSFRTAGRTKNIQYF.